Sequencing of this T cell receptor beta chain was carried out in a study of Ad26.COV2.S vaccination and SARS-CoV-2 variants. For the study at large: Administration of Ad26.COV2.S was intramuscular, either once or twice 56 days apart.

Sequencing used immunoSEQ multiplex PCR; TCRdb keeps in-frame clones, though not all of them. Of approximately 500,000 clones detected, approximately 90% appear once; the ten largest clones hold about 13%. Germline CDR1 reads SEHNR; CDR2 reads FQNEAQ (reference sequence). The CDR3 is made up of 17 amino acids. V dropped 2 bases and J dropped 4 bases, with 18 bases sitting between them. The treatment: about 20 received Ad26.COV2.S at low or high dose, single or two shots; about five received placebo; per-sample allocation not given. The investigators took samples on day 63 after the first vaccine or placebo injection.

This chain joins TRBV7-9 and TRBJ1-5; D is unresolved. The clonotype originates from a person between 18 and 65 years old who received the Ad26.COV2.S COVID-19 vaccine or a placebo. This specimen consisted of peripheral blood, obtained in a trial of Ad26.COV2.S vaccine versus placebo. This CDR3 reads CASSLSSGIIANQPQHF. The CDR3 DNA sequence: TGTGCCAGCAGCTTAAGTTCCGGGATTATCGCAAATCAGCCCCAGCATTTT.